The text below deals with one TCR beta chain. The antigen is not known. This entry comes from a study of T cells in Graves' hyperthyroidism and ophthalmopathy. Study conclusions and caveats: Most thyroid clonotypes with frequency above 0.001 were detected in blood.

TCR beta CDR3 regions were amplified from RNA transcripts. RT-PCR in the first round (using the HTBI primer set) targeted the TCR CDR3. TCRdb analysed the multiplex PCR reads with MiXCR anew, one entry per CDR3 protein. There are about 360,000 distinct CDR3 sequences in the sample; roughly an eighth occur only once, and 9.2% lies in the top ten. Diagnoses were established using clinical symptoms, serum thyroxine and TRAb, thyroid ultrasound and orbital computed tomography. Extraction of PBMCs used around 9.6 ml of fresh peripheral blood. Deletions cut 6 bases from V and 14 bases from J, with 14 bases between. This CDR3 region has 11 residues. Germline V lookup: CDR1 ENHRY, CDR2 SYGVKD.

The sequenced sample was blood. The rearrangement joins TRBV10-3 to TRBJ2-1; perhaps TRBD2 as D (6 bases). The TCR was taken from a woman between 18 and 30 years old with Graves' hyperthyroidism. CDR3 nucleotide sequence: TGTGCCATCAGCAACGGGACTTCCGAGTTCTTC. Its protein product is CAISNGTSEFF.